The present T cell receptor (beta chain) was sequenced within a study of blood T cell repertoires in COVID-19. Study-wide context: Spain, Italy and the United States supplied samples that represented acute and convalescent COVID-19.

Germline loops: CDR1 KGHSH, CDR2 LQKENI. The V and J ends lost 4 bases and 0 bases respectively, with 9 bases between them. The CDR3 runs 14 residues. In the original processing: Reference gene primer amplification in the assay estimated nucleated cell counts. TCRdb keeps only in-frame clones here, not all; method: immunoSEQ multiplex PCR. D and trimming come from the DNA, and the V and J calls and clone size come from that table. The table includes about 290,000 clones, roughly 90% detected once. Enrollment of patients from Seattle took place during active infection, with longitudinal follow-up. The material sequenced was peripheral blood. The chain couples TRBV18 to TRBJ1-1; D perhaps matches TRBD1 (6 bases). The source is a woman aged 25 to 45 with COVID-19, enrolled during active disease. Written as DNA, the CDR3 is TGTGCCAGCTCACTTGGACAGCTGAACACTGAAGCTTTCTTT. It specifies CASSLGQLNTEAFF.